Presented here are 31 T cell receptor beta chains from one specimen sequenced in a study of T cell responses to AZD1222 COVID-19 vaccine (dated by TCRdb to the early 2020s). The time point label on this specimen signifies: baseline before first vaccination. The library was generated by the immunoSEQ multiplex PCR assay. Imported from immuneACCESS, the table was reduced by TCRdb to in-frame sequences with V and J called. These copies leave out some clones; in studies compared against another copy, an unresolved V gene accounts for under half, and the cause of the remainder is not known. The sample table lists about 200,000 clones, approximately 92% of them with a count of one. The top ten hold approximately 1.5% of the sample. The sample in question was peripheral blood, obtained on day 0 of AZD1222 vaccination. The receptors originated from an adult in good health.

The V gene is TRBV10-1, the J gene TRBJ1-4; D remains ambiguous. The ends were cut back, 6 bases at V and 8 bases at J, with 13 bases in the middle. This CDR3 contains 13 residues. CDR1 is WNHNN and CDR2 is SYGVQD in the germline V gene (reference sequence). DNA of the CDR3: TGCGCCAGCAGCCCTGGACCCTGGGAAAAACTGTTTTTT. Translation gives CASSPGPWEKLFF.

This CDR3 reads CASSNLAGSSYNEQFF. As DNA, the CDR3 is TGTGCCAGCAGCAACCTAGCGGGGAGCTCCTACAATGAGCAGTTCTTC. This rearrangement joins TRBV7-3 to TRBJ2-1; TRBD2 matches 9 bases. Germline loops: CDR1 SGHTA, CDR2 FQGTGA. J gave up 0 bases and V 5 bases, and 5 bases lay outside the gene matches. This CDR3 contains 16 residues. The full variable domain, with the rest looked up from reference TRBV7-3 and TRBJ2-1, is GAGVSQTPSNKVTEKGKYVELRCDPISGHTALYWYRQSLGQGPEFLIYFQGTGAADDSGLPNDRFFAVRPEGSVSTLKIQRTERGDSAVYLCASSNLAGSSYNEQFFGPGTRLTVL.

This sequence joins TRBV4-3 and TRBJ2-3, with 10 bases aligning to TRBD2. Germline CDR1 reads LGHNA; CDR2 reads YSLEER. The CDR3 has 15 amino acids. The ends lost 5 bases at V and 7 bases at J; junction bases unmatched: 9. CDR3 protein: CASSSSSGGINTQYF. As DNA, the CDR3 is TGCGCCAGCAGCTCCTCTAGCGGGGGAATAAATACGCAGTATTTT.

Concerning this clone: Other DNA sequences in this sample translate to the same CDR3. This CDR3 reads CASSLFDLAGGPGELFF. CDR3 nucleotide sequence: TGTGCCAGCAGTTTATTCGACCTAGCGGGGGGGCCCGGGGAGCTGTTTTTT. The rearrangement uses TRBV28 and TRBJ2-2; 12 bases are a match to TRBD2. Germline lookup yields CDR1 MDHEN and CDR2 SYDVKM. The CDR3 is made up of 17 amino acids. V shed 1 base and J 6 bases; nucleotides not matched to a gene: 6.

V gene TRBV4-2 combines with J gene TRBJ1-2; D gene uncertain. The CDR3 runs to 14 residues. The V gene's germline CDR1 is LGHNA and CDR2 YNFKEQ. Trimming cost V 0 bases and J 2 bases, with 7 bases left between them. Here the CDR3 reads CASSQEEGNYGYTF. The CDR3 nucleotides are TGTGCCAGCAGCCAAGAGGAAGGGAACTATGGCTACACCTTC.

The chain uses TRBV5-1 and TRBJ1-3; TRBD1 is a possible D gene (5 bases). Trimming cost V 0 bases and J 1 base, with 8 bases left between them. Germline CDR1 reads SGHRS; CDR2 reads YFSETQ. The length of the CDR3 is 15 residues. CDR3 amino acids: CASSLGTGSGNTIYF. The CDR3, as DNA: TGCGCCAGCAGCTTGGGAACAGGTTCTGGAAACACCATATATTTT. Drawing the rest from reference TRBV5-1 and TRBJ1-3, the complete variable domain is KAGVTQTPRYLIKTRGQQVTLSCSPISGHRSVSWYQQTPGQGLQFLFEYFSETQRNKGNFPGRFSGRQFSNSRSEMNVSTLELGDSALYLCASSLGTGSGNTIYFGEGSWLTVV.

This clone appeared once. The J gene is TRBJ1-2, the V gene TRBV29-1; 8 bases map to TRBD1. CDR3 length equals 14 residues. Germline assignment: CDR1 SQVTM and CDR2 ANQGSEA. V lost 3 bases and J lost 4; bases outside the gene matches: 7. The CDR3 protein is CSVDPGGVGYGYTF. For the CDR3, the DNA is TGCAGCGTTGATCCAGGGGGCGTCGGCTATGGCTACACCTTC.

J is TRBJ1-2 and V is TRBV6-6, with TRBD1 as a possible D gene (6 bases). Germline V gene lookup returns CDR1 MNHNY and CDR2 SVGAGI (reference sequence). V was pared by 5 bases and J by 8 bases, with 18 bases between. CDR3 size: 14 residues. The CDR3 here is CASSHRDRGMGYTF. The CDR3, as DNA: TGTGCCAGCAGTCACAGGGACCGCGGGATGGGCTACACCTTC.

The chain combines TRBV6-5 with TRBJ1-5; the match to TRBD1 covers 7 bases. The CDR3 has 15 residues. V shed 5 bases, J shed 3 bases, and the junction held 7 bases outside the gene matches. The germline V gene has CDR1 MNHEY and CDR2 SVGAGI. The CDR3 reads CASSQPDRYNQPQHF. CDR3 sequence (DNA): TGTGCCAGCAGTCAACCGGACAGGTACAATCAGCCCCAGCATTTT.

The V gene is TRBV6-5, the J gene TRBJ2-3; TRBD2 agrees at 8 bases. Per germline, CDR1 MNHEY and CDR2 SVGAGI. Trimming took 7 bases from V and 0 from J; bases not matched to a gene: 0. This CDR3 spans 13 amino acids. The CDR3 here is CASTGGSTDTQYF. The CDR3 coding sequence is TGTGCCAGCACGGGGGGGAGCACAGATACGCAGTATTTT.

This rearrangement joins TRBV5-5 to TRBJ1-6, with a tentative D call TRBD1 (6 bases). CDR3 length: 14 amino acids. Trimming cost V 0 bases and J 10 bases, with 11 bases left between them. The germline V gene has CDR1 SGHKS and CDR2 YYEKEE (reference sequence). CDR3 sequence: CASSLVTGQSPLHF. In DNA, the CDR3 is TGTGCCAGCAGCTTGGTCACAGGGCAGTCACCCCTCCACTTT. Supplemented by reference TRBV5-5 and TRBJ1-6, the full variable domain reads DAGVTQSPTHLIKTRGQQVTLRCSPISGHKSVSWYQQVLGQGPQFIFQYYEKEERGRGNFPDRFSARQFPNYSSELNVNALLLGDSALYLCASSLVTGQSPLHFGNGTRLTVT.

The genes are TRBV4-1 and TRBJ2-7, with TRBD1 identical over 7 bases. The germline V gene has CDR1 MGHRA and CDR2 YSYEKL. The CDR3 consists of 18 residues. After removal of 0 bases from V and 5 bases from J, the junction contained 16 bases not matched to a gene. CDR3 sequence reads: CASSQDHGWTGTVDEQYF. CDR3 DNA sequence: TGCGCCAGCAGCCAAGATCATGGGTGGACCGGGACAGTGGACGAGCAGTACTTC.

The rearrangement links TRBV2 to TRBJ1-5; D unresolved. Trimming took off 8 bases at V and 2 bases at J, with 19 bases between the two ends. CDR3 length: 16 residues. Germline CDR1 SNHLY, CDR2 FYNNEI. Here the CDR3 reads CASAFPGPGGNQPQHF. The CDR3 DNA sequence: TGTGCCAGCGCCTTTCCCGGGCCAGGCGGCAATCAGCCCCAGCATTTT.

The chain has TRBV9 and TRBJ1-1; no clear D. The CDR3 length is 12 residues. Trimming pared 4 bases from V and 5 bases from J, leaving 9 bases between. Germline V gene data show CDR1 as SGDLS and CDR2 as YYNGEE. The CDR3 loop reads CASSPWGTEAFF. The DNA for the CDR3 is TGTGCCAGCAGCCCGTGGGGAACTGAAGCTTTCTTT. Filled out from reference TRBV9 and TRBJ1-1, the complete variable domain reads DSGVTQTPKHLITATGQRVTLRCSPRSGDLSVYWYQQSLDQGLQFLIQYYNGEERAKGNILERFSAQQFPDLHSELNLSSLELGDSALYFCASSPWGTEAFFGQGTRLTVV.

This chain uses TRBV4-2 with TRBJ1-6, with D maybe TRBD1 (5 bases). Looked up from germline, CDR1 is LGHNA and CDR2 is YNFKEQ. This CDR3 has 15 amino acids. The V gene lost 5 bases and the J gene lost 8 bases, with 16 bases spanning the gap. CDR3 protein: CASSSITGRDSPLHF. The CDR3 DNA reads TGTGCCAGCAGCTCCATAACGGGACGGGATTCACCCCTCCACTTT.

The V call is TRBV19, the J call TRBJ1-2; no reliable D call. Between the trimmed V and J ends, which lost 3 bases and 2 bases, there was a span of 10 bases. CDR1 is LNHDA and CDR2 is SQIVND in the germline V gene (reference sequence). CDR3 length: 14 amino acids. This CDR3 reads CASSIRSVNYGYTF. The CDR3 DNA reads TGTGCCAGTAGTATCCGTTCGGTGAACTATGGCTACACCTTC.

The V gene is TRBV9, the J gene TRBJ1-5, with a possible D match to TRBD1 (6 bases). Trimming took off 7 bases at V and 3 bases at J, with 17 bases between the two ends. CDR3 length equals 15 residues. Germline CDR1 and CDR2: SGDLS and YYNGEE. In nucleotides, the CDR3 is TGTGCCAGCTCGCCGGAGGGGGTGATCAATCAGCCCCAGCATTTT. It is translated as CASSPEGVINQPQHF.

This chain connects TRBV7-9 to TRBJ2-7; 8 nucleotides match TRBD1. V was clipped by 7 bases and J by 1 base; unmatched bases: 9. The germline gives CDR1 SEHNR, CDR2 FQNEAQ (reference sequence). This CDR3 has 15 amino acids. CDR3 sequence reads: CASIRTGLRSYEQYF. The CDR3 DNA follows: TGTGCCAGCATTAGGACAGGGTTGCGGTCCTACGAGCAGTACTTC.

In DNA form, the CDR3 reads TGTGCCAGCAGTTACGTTCGGGCGGGAAACACTGAAGCTTTCTTT. It codes for CASSYVRAGNTEAFF. This chain uses TRBV6-5 with TRBJ1-1; no definite D call. V lost 2 bases and J lost 2, with 12 bases in between. The CDR3 is 15 residues long. Germline-derived CDR1 and CDR2 are MNHEY and SVGAGI.

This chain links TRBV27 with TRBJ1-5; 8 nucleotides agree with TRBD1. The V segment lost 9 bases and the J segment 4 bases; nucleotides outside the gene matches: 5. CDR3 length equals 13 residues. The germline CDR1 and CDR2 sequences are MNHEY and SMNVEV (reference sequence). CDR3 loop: CASRTGKNQPQHF. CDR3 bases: TGTGCCAGTAGGACAGGGAAAAATCAGCCCCAGCATTTT.

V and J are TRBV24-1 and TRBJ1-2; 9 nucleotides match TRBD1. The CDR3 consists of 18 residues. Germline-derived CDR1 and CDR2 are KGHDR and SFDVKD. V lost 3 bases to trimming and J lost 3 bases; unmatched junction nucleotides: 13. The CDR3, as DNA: TGTGCCACCAGTGATCCCATCTTCTCCGGGACAGGGCACTATGGCTACACCTTC. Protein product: CATSDPIFSGTGHYGYTF.

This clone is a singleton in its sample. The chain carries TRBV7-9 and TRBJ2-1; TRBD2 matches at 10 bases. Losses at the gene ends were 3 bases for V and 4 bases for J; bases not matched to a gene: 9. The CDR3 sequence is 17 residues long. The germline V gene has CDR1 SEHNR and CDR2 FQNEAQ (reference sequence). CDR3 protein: CASSFLAGVSGYNEQFF. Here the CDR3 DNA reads TGTGCCAGCAGCTTCCTAGCGGGGGTCTCCGGGTACAATGAGCAGTTCTTC.

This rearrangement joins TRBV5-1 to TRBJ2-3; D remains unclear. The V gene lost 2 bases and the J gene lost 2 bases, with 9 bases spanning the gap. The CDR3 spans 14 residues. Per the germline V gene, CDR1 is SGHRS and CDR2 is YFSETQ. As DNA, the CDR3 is TGCGCCAGCAGCTTAAACTACCCCACAGATACGCAGTATTTT. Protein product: CASSLNYPTDTQYF.

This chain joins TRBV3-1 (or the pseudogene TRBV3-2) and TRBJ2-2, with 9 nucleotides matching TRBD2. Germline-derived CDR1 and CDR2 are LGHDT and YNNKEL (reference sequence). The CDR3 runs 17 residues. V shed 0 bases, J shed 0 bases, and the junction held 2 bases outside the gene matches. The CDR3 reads CASSQEAGGANTGELFF. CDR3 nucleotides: TGTGCCAGCAGCCAAGAAGCGGGGGGTGCGAACACCGGGGAGCTGTTTTTT.

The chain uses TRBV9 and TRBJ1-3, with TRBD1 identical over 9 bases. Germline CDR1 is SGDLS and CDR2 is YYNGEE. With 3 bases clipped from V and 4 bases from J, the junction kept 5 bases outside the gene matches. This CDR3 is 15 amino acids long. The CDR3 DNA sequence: TGTGCCAGCAGCGCACAGGGGGCAAACGGAAACACCATATATTTT. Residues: CASSAQGANGNTIYF.

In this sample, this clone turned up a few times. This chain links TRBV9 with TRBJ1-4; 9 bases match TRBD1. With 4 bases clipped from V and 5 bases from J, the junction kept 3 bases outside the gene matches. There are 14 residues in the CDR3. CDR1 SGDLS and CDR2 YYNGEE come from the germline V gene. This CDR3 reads CASSMGQGNEKLFF. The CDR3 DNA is TGTGCCAGCAGCATGGGACAGGGAAATGAAAAACTGTTTTTT.

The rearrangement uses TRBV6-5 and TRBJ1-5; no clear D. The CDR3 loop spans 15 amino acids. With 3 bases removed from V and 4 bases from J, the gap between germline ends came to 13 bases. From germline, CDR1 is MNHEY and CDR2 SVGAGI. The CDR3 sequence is CASSYMASANQPQHF. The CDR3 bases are TGTGCCAGCAGTTATATGGCGTCTGCAAATCAGCCCCAGCATTTT.

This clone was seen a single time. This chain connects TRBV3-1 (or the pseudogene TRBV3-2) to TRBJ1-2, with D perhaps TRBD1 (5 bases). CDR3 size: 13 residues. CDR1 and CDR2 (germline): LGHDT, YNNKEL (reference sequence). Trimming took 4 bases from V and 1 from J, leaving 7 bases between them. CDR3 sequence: CASSPDSNYGYTF. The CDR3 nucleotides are TGTGCCAGCAGCCCAGACAGTAACTATGGCTACACCTTC.

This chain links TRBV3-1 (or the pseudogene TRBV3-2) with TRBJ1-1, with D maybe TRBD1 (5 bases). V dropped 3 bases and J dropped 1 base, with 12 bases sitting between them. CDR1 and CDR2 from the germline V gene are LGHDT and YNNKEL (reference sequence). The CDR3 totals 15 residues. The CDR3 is CASSQTGLRNTEAFF. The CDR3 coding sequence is TGTGCCAGCAGCCAGACGGGGCTACGGAACACTGAAGCTTTCTTT.

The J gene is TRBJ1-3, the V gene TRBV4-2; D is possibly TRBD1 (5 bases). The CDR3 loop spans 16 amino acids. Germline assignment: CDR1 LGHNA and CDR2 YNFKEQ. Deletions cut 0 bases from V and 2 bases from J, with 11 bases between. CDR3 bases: TGTGCCAGCAGCCAAGATTTATGGGGCACTGGAAACACCATATATTTT. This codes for CASSQDLWGTGNTIYF.

The CDR3 spells CASSQDGVSLTYNEQFF. The CDR3 DNA reads TGTGCCAGCAGCCAAGATGGAGTTTCGTTGACCTACAATGAGCAGTTCTTC. The chain employs TRBV3-1 (or the pseudogene TRBV3-2) and TRBJ2-1; D ambiguous. V lost 0 bases to trimming and J lost 2 bases, with 14 bases between them. This CDR3 comprises 17 residues. CDR1 and CDR2 from the germline V gene are LGHDT and YNNKEL (reference sequence).